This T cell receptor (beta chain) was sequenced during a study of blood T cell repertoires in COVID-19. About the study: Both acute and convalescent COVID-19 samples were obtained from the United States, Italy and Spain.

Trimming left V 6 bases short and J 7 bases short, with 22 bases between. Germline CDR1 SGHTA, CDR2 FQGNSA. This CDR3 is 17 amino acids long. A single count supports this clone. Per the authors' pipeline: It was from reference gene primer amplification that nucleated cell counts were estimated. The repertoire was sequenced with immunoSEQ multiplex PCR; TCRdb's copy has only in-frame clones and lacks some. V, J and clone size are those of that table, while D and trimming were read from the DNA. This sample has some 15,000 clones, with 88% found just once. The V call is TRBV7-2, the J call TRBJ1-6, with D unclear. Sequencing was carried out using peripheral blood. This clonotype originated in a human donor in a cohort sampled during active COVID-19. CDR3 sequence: CASSSPPPGFSNSPLHF. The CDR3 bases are TGTGCCAGCAGTTCTCCCCCCCCGGGGTTTAGCAATTCACCCCTCCACTTT.